The 21 T cell receptor beta chains reported below all come from one sample, sequenced in a study of blood T cell repertoires in COVID-19. Produced via immunoSEQ multiplex PCR; TCRdb's table is partial and in-frame only. The repertoire includes just over 300,000 clones, about 85% of them detected once, and about 2.5% sits in the top ten. Sequencing was carried out using peripheral blood. Source of these receptors: a man aged 18-30 years with active or convalescent COVID-19.

This chain links TRBV6-5 with TRBJ1-2; 8 bases are shared with TRBD1. The V gene's germline CDR1 is MNHEY and CDR2 SVGAGI. The ends lost 7 bases at V and 7 bases at J; junction bases unmatched: 14. The CDR3 loop spans 15 amino acids. DNA for the CDR3: TGTGCCAGCACTAGACTCGGACAGGGTATGGGTGGCTACACCTTC. The encoded protein is CASTRLGQGMGGYTF.

The chain employs TRBV2 and TRBJ2-4, with 9 positions matching TRBD2. The CDR3 has 19 amino acids. V lost 4 bases and J lost 2; bases outside the gene matches: 15. In germline, CDR1 is SNHLY, CDR2 FYNNEI. CDR3 DNA sequence: TGTGCCAGCAGTGGGGGGAGTGGGTTGCGGGAGGGCCCCAAAAACATTCAGTACTTC. Translated, it gives CASSGGSGLREGPKNIQYF.

CDR3 sequence (DNA): TGTGCCAGCAGCTTACTAGCGGGAGAAGAGACCCAGTACTTC. Its protein product is CASSLLAGEETQYF. The V and J genes are TRBV7-6 and TRBJ2-5, with 10 nucleotides matching TRBD2. V was clipped by 2 bases and J by 3 bases; unmatched bases: 0. Per germline, CDR1 SGHVS and CDR2 FNYEAQ. This CDR3 has 14 amino acids. The full variable domain, rest sourced from reference TRBV7-6 and TRBJ2-5, is GAGVSQSPRYKVTKRGQDVALRCDPISGHVSLYWYRQALGQGPEFLTYFNYEAQQDKSGLPNDRFSAERPEGSISTLTIQRTEQRDSAMYRCASSLLAGEETQYFGPGTRLLVL.

The V and J genes are TRBV28 and TRBJ2-3, with TRBD2 identical over 9 bases. Germline CDR1 is MDHEN and CDR2 is SYDVKM. V lost 8 bases, J lost 8 bases, and 11 bases stayed unmatched. The CDR3 totals 14 residues. For the CDR3, the DNA is TGTGCCAGCTGGGCTAGCGGGGCGGCTGCTACGCAGTATTTT. Translating gives CASWASGAAATQYF.

The chain joins TRBV5-5 to TRBJ1-6; D call uncertain. CDR1 and CDR2 (germline): SGHKS, YYEKEE (reference sequence). The CDR3 contains 15 residues. The germline V and J ends were trimmed by 4 bases and 8 bases, with 16 bases remaining between them. CDR3 bases: TGTGCCAGCAGCGAGATGCGGGTCTCGGATTCACCCCTCCACTTT. Its translation: CASSEMRVSDSPLHF. The complete variable domain, with remaining parts taken from reference TRBV5-5 and TRBJ1-6, reads DAGVTQSPTHLIKTRGQQVTLRCSPISGHKSVSWYQQVLGQGPQFIFQYYEKEERGRGNFPDRFSARQFPNYSSELNVNALLLGDSALYLCASSEMRVSDSPLHFGNGTRLTVT.

V and J are TRBV10-3 and TRBJ2-7, with a tentative D call TRBD1 (6 bases). V lost 5 bases to trimming and J lost 3 bases, with 11 bases between them. Germline lookup yields CDR1 ENHRY and CDR2 SYGVKD. The CDR3 is made up of 13 amino acids. The CDR3 protein is CAISHRENYEQYF. The CDR3 bases are TGTGCCATCAGTCACAGGGAAAACTACGAGCAGTACTTC.

The V call is TRBV11-2, the J call TRBJ2-1; D is perhaps TRBD2 (6 bases). Looked up from germline, CDR1 is SGHAT and CDR2 is FQNNGV. The CDR3 contains 14 residues. V was trimmed by 1 base and J by 10 bases, leaving 14 bases between them. The CDR3 DNA is TGTGCCAGCAGCTTAGGGGTACCGGGGGAGGAGCAGTTCTTC. Its translation: CASSLGVPGEEQFF.

This chain uses TRBV5-1 with TRBJ2-1; D might be TRBD2 (5 bases). Germline V CDR1 and CDR2: SGHRS, YFSETQ. This CDR3 is built from 12 residues. Trimming took 0 bases from V and 12 from J, leaving 10 bases between them. CDR3 nucleotide sequence: TGCGCCAGCAGCTTGGCGGCGGGTTGGCAGTTCTTC. This sequence encodes CASSLAAGWQFF. The variable domain in full, with the rest retrieved from reference TRBV5-1 and TRBJ2-1, is KAGVTQTPRYLIKTRGQQVTLSCSPISGHRSVSWYQQTPGQGLQFLFEYFSETQRNKGNFPGRFSGRQFSNSRSEMNVSTLELGDSALYLCASSLAAGWQFFGPGTRLTVL.

This clone was found once. This chain links TRBV19 with TRBJ2-7, with 11 bases that match TRBD2. There are 14 residues in the CDR3. Germline CDR1 is LNHDA and CDR2 is SQIVND (reference sequence). V lost 7 bases and J lost 3; bases outside the gene matches: 5. The DNA for the CDR3 is TGTGCCAGTACCCCGACTAGCGGGAACTACGAGCAGTACTTC. This translates into CASTPTSGNYEQYF.

The gene calls are TRBV9 and TRBJ2-1, with TRBD1 matching over 10 bases. Losses at the gene ends were 4 bases for V and 7 bases for J; bases not matched to a gene: 5. Germline values: CDR1 SGDLS, CDR2 YYNGEE. The CDR3 spans 14 residues. DNA of the CDR3: TGTGCCAGCAGCCCGGACAGGGGGAGGAATGAGCAGTTCTTC. Protein sequence: CASSPDRGRNEQFF.

The chain couples TRBV7-6 to TRBJ2-7; D not certain. The CDR3 extends over 11 amino acids. Germline CDR1 and CDR2: SGHVS and FNYEAQ. V lost 3 bases and J 5 bases, leaving 5 bases between the germline ends. CDR3 sequence reads: CASSLGNEQYF. The CDR3 DNA reads as TGTGCCAGCAGCTTGGGCAACGAGCAGTACTTC.

The CDR3 protein is CASSGLTGAGNTIYF. Written as DNA, the CDR3 is TGTGCCAGCAGCGGGCTAACAGGGGCTGGAAACACCATATATTTT. The gene calls are TRBV7-2 and TRBJ1-3; TRBD1 aligns across 7 bases. V gave up 5 bases and J gave up 2 bases; unmatched junction bases: 6. The germline V gene encodes CDR1 SGHTA and CDR2 FQGNSA. The length of the CDR3 is 15 residues.

CDR3 nucleotide sequence: TGTGCCAGTAGTCGTCTAGCGGAGAGGGGTGAGCAGTTCTTC. As protein: CASSRLAERGEQFF. This chain joins TRBV19 and TRBJ2-1, with TRBD2 matching 7 bases. The V gene's germline CDR1 is LNHDA and CDR2 SQIVND (reference sequence). With 5 bases clipped from V and 9 bases from J, the junction kept 10 bases outside the gene matches. The CDR3 runs to 14 residues.

The chain links TRBV15 to TRBJ2-1; TRBD2 agrees at 7 bases. Germline V lookup: CDR1 LNHNV, CDR2 YYDKDF (reference sequence). This CDR3 is built from 14 residues. After removal of 1 base from V and 12 bases from J, the junction contained 9 bases not matched to a gene. The CDR3 sequence: CATSRGREPDRQFF. CDR3 DNA: TGTGCCACCAGCAGAGGGCGGGAGCCGGATCGGCAGTTCTTC.

The chain employs TRBV5-6 and TRBJ1-2; D uncertain. Trimming stripped 0 bases from V and 4 bases from J, with 7 bases between. Germline V gives CDR1 SGHDT, CDR2 YYEEEE. There are 13 residues in the CDR3. The CDR3 loop is CASSLEETYGYTF. The CDR3 DNA reads TGTGCCAGCAGCTTGGAGGAGACCTATGGCTACACCTTC.

This chain uses TRBV7-9 with TRBJ1-2; 7 nucleotides align to TRBD1. V gave up 5 bases and J gave up 2 bases; unmatched junction bases: 5. Germline V gives CDR1 SEHNR, CDR2 FQNEAQ (reference sequence). This CDR3 comprises 14 residues. The CDR3 DNA reads as TGTGCCAGCAGCCGGACAGGTTCGAACTATGGCTACACCTTC. It specifies CASSRTGSNYGYTF.

V is TRBV6-6 and J is TRBJ2-1; tentatively, D is TRBD1 (6 bases). Trimming took 10 bases from V and 2 from J, leaving 9 bases between them. Per germline, CDR1 MNHNY and CDR2 SVGAGI (reference sequence). The CDR3 sequence is 12 residues long. This chain's CDR3 is CATGDTYNEQFF. The CDR3 bases are TGTGCCACCGGGGACACCTACAATGAGCAGTTCTTC.

V is TRBV7-3 and J is TRBJ2-2, with 9 nucleotides matching TRBD1. The CDR3 is 15 amino acids. In germline, CDR1 is SGHTA, CDR2 FQGTGA. Trimming at V came to 5 bases and at J to 6 bases, leaving 7 bases not matched to a gene. CDR3 coding DNA: TGTGCCAGCAGCCTATGGACAGGGGACGCCGGGGAGCTGTTTTTT. It codes for CASSLWTGDAGELFF.

This sequence joins TRBV5-1 and TRBJ2-1, with 10 bases fitting TRBD2. Trimming took 3 bases from V and 7 from J; bases not matched to a gene: 19. From germline, CDR1 is SGHRS and CDR2 YFSETQ. There are 19 residues in the CDR3. The CDR3 protein is CASSSGRSGLAEEENEQFF. CDR3 sequence (DNA): TGCGCCAGCAGCTCTGGCAGGTCCGGACTAGCGGAGGAGGAAAATGAGCAGTTCTTC.

This sequence joins TRBV14 and TRBJ2-3; TRBD2 agrees at 8 bases. The CDR3 consists of 16 residues. Germline trimming cut 1 base from V and 0 bases from J; bases unmatched to any gene: 3. Germline V gene data show CDR1 as SGHDN and CDR2 as FVKESK. The CDR3 protein is CASSQGSSGSTDTQYF. The DNA of the CDR3 is TGTGCCAGCAGCCAAGGGTCTAGCGGGAGCACAGATACGCAGTATTTT.

CDR3 coding DNA: TGTGCCAGCAGCGACACTAGCTGGAAGATATCTGGGGCCAACGTCCTGACTTTC. Its translation is CASSDTSWKISGANVLTF. The rearrangement uses TRBV7-2 and TRBJ2-6; maybe TRBD2 (6 bases). CDR3 size: 18 residues. V lost 5 bases and J 1 base, leaving 18 bases between the germline ends. In germline, CDR1 is SGHTA, CDR2 FQGNSA.